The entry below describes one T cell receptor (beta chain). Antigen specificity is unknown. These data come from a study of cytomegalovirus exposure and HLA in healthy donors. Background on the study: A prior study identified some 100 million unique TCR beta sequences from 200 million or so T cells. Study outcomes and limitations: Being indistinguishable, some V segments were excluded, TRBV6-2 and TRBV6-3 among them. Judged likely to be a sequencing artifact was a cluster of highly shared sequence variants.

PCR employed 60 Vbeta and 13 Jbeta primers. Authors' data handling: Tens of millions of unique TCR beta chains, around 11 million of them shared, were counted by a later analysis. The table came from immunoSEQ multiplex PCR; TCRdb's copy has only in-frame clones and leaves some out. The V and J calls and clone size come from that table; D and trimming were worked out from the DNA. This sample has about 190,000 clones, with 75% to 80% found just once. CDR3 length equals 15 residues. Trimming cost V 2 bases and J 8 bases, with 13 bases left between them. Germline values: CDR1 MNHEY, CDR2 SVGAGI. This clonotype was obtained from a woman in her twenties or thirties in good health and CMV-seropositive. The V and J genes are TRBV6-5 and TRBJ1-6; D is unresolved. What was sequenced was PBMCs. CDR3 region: CASSYVGRSDSPLHF. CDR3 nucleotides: TGTGCCAGCAGTTACGTTGGCAGGTCTGATTCACCCCTCCACTTT.